In its sample, the clone carrying this T cell receptor (beta chain) was seen a few times. The antigen remains undetermined. The data stem from a study of T-cell reconstitution after alpha-beta-depleted transplantation in children. During its preparation, the TCRbeta library received unique molecular identifiers. TCRdb processed the PCR reads anew with MiXCR; each CDR3 protein has one entry. The table has approximately 800,000 distinct CDR3 sequences, less than 20% seen once. Study results and limitations: Surviving thymic progenitors and recipient T cells were the source of high TCRbeta diversity at day 60 in some patients. Several hundred expanded graft clones reportedly gave rise to the alpha-beta T cells present about two months after transplant. At one year after transplant, newly produced T cells mostly accounted for T-cell counts and diversity.

V shed 0 bases and J shed 3 bases, with 13 bases lying between them. The CDR3 totals 15 residues. Germline lookup yields CDR1 SGHRS and CDR2 YFSETQ. The source was PBMCs, mostly from graft donor cells, collected 360 days after TCRalphabeta/CD19-depleted stem cell transplant. V usage is TRBV5-1 and J usage is TRBJ2-7; possibly TRBD2 for D (5 bases). The sequence was obtained from a male patient younger than 18 who had a stem cell transplant for acute lymphoblastic leukemia, so the T cells may come from the graft donor. CDR3 nucleotide sequence: TGCGCCAGCAGCTTGGTCGAGGGCCGGCTCTACGAGCAGTACTTC. It specifies CASSLVEGRLYEQYF.